This T cell receptor (beta chain) is drawn from a study of T cell repertoires in cytomegalovirus infection (dated by TCRdb to about 2019). Regarding the research as a whole: The peptide stimulations were aimed at well-studied HLA-B-restricted epitopes as well as recently identified HLA-C-restricted CMV epitopes, whose presentation resists viral immunomodulation. Because public TCR beta signatures pointed to carriage of CMV infection together with the matching HLA type, the HLA type of each donor mattered for the analysis. On the study overall, not on this receptor specifically: Carriers of CMV infection plus the relevant HLA type were discriminated by the cumulative frequency of public TCR beta family members in the study cohort and in an independent roughly 340-donor cohort. The ex vivo response was dominated by HLA-C-restricted CMV-specific TCR beta clonotypes, and the single most frequent clonotype in two of eight donors was supplied by these HLA-C-restricted clonotypes.

The instrument given in TCRdb is Illumina HiSeq 1500. TCRdb redid the processing of the public reads, applying fastp at Q25 and MiXCR, and retained in-frame beta chains. Rows merge per CDR3 protein into single entries with the most common DNA and genes. In all, the sample holds approximately 350,000 distinct CDR3 sequences, and 34% of those were seen once. The leading ten clones occupy 13% of the sample. This clonotype was seen more than once but under ten times. The antigen this receptor binds is unknown. No clone much larger than this one lies a single base away; base qualities are absent. Reading the label with the study, this specimen's treatment or condition is: in vitro stimulation with specific CMV peptide epitopes to enrich CMV-specific T cells. CDR1 and CDR2 were assigned from the germline V gene (reference sequence) as LNHDA and SQIVND. Including cysteine and phenylalanine, the CDR3 has 18 amino acids. Of all the DNA, just the CDR3 is kept, 54 bases in frame from base 1. Trimming takes 8 bases off V and 2 bases off J; junction bases not matched to a gene: 20.

This specimen consisted of cultured PBMCs, obtained from culture after CMV antigen stimulation. Here the chain combines TRBV19 and TRBJ2-7, and 8 bases in between align with TRBD1. The TCR comes from a human donor in good health (CMV status not recorded). Some clones in this sample may be carry-over from other donors' samples. The CDR3 amino acid sequence is: CASRPSGQGSTYTYEQYF. The nucleotide sequence is given as TGTGCCAGTCGCCCCTCAGGACAGGGCTCCACTTATACCTACGAGCAGTACTTC.